The clone carrying this T cell receptor beta chain was detected many times. Its specificity is unknown. TCRdb re-analysed the 5' RACE reads in MiXCR, keeping a single row per CDR3 protein. The table has 250,000 to 300,000 distinct CDR3 sequences, 16% seen once; the top ten hold 22%. The germline CDR1 and CDR2 sequences are MNHEY and SVGEGT. This CDR3 region has 16 residues. Between the trimmed V and J ends, which lost 0 bases and 0 bases, there was a span of 9 bases. This entry comes from a study of T-cell memory formation after mild COVID-19. Study-wide points: There was a balanced CD4/CD8 profile in clones contracting day 15 to 85, and later expanders leaned CD4+.

This chain links TRBV6-2 or TRBV6-3 with TRBJ2-1, with D perhaps matching TRBD2 (5 bases). This sequence originates from a man aged 18 to 30 who had mild COVID-19 (a few samples of this study predate the infection). Cell type and time point are not known. The sample comprised PBMCs or a T cell subset sorted from them (not recorded which). CDR3 sequence (DNA): TGTGCCAGCAGTTACTCAGCGGATCCCTCCTACAATGAGCAGTTCTTC. This sequence encodes CASSYSADPSYNEQFF.